The 16 T cell receptor beta chains below come from one sample, sequenced in a study of Tregs in tolerant kidney transplant recipients. Measured with immunoSEQ multiplex PCR; TCRdb has only the in-frame clones, and not every one. This table has some 110,000 clones, around 91% appearing once. Sequenced: CD4+ T cells from blood. The source of these receptors is a human donor in good health.

The chain joins TRBV7-6 to TRBJ2-5; TRBD1 aligns across 7 bases. The CDR3 extends over 15 amino acids. Germline trimming cut 5 bases from V and 4 bases from J; bases unmatched to any gene: 10. Germline V gene sequence: CDR1 SGHVS, CDR2 FNYEAQ. In DNA form, the CDR3 reads TGTGCCAGCAGCCACAGACAGGGTTGGAGAGAGACCCAGTACTTC. It specifies CASSHRQGWRETQYF.

This sequence joins TRBV19 and TRBJ1-2, with D perhaps matching TRBD1 (6 bases). With 4 bases removed from V and 8 bases from J, the gap between germline ends came to 20 bases. This CDR3 is built from 15 residues. Germline CDR1 and CDR2: LNHDA and SQIVND (reference sequence). CDR3 DNA: TGTGCCAGTAGTAGATCAGGGGAGTTGGTGTACGGCTACACCTTC. Its protein is CASSRSGELVYGYTF.

J is TRBJ1-5 and V is TRBV6-1, with 8 bases identical to TRBD1. V was pared by 6 bases and J by 5 bases, with 6 bases of the junction left unmatched. CDR3 length: 14 residues. CDR1 MNHNS and CDR2 SASEGT come from the germline V gene. DNA of the CDR3: TGTGCCAGCAGCGGACAGGGCACTTATCAGCCCCAGCATTTT. Amino acids: CASSGQGTYQPQHF.

The CDR3 nucleotides are TGTGCCAGCAGCTCATGGACAGGGGATACAGATCAGCCCCAGCATTTT. This encodes CASSSWTGDTDQPQHF. The chain joins TRBV7-8 to TRBJ1-5; the match to TRBD1 covers 9 bases. Trimming cost V 4 bases and J 5 bases; bases outside gene matches: 9. Germline V CDR1 and CDR2: SGHVS, FQNEAQ. The CDR3 contains 16 residues. Looking up the rest from reference TRBV7-8 and TRBJ1-5 gives the full variable domain: GAGVSQSPRYKVAKRGQDVALRCDPISGHVSLFWYQQALGQGPEFLTYFQNEAQLDKSGLPSDRFFAERPEGSVSTLKIQRTQQEDSAVYLCASSSWTGDTDQPQHFGDGTRLSIL.

V usage is TRBV7-8 and J usage is TRBJ1-3; 7 bases line up with TRBD1. Germline assignment: CDR1 SGHVS and CDR2 FQNEAQ. The CDR3 sequence is 16 residues long. The V and J ends lost 2 bases and 3 bases, in that order; junction bases with no gene match: 7. CDR3 region: CASSLPTRGLGNTIYF. The CDR3 DNA follows: TGTGCCAGCAGCTTACCCACGAGGGGGCTTGGAAACACCATATATTTT.

The rearrangement links TRBV7-8 to TRBJ2-7; D gene ambiguous. Germline assignment: CDR1 SGHVS and CDR2 FQNEAQ. V was trimmed by 1 base and J by 4 bases, leaving 8 bases between them. This CDR3 comprises 13 residues. The CDR3 nucleotides read TGTGCCAGCAGCTTAGGAAGGCGATACGAGCAGTACTTC. It specifies CASSLGRRYEQYF.

V is TRBV19 and J is TRBJ1-5; a possible D gene is TRBD1 (5 bases). This CDR3 comprises 14 residues. The V gene's germline CDR1 is LNHDA and CDR2 SQIVND (reference sequence). V dropped 8 bases and J dropped 0 bases, with 11 bases sitting between them. The CDR3 here is CASRDRASNQPQHF. CDR3 DNA sequence: TGTGCCAGTCGCGACAGAGCTAGCAATCAGCCCCAGCATTTT.

The chain has TRBV19 and TRBJ2-2; perhaps TRBD1 as D (7 bases). Germline CDR1 is LNHDA and CDR2 is SQIVND (reference sequence). The CDR3 loop spans 15 amino acids. V was clipped by 6 bases and J by 1 base, with 12 bases between them. The CDR3 loop reads CASRRDSLNTGELFF. CDR3 nucleotide sequence: TGTGCCAGTAGGCGGGACAGCTTGAACACCGGGGAGCTGTTTTTT.

A single count supports this clone. V gene TRBV7-2 combines with J gene TRBJ2-5, with TRBD2 matching over 15 bases. Germline V gene lookup returns CDR1 SGHTA and CDR2 FQGNSA. The CDR3 sequence is 19 residues long. The V gene end was trimmed by 5 bases and the J gene end by 1 base; junction bases not matched to a gene: 11. The CDR3 spells CASSKGLAGGRVSQETQYF. The CDR3 nucleotides are TGTGCCAGCAGCAAGGGACTAGCGGGGGGCCGGGTCTCCCAAGAGACCCAGTACTTC.

The chain carries TRBV29-1 and TRBJ2-3, with D possibly being TRBD1 (7 bases). Germline loops: CDR1 SQVTM, CDR2 ANQGSEA. The V end lost 7 bases, the J end lost 0 bases, and 14 bases lay between the germline ends. CDR3 length equals 14 residues. The CDR3 spells CSGRGTVSTDTQYF. The DNA of the CDR3 is TGCAGCGGCCGCGGGACAGTTAGCACAGATACGCAGTATTTT.

V usage is TRBV14 and J usage is TRBJ2-5; perhaps TRBD1 as D (6 bases). Germline V CDR1 and CDR2: SGHDN, FVKESK. Trimming stripped 4 bases from V and 6 bases from J, with 15 bases between. The CDR3 is made up of 14 amino acids. The CDR3, as DNA: TGTGCCAGCAGCCCCTTAACCAGGGGAAAGACCCAGTACTTC. Translation gives CASSPLTRGKTQYF.

This chain connects TRBV2 to TRBJ1-1; D possibly corresponds to TRBD1 (5 bases). Germline assignment: CDR1 SNHLY and CDR2 FYNNEI. This CDR3 region has 16 residues. Trimming took off 6 bases at V and 3 bases at J, with 20 bases between the two ends. CDR3 sequence: CASSPRGRGRDTEAFF. The CDR3 nucleotides are TGTGCCAGCAGCCCCCGGGGAAGGGGAAGGGACACTGAAGCTTTCTTT.

The genes are TRBV18 and TRBJ1-1; no clear D. The CDR3 totals 13 residues. Germline CDR1 reads KGHSH; CDR2 reads LQKENI. V lost 4 bases and J lost 1, with 7 bases in between. CDR3 sequence (DNA): TGTGCCAGCTCACTTTCAACGAACACTGAAGCTTTCTTT. This codes for CASSLSTNTEAFF.

The CDR3 reads CASSLQRSGNTIYF. As DNA, the CDR3 is TGTGCCAGCAGCCTCCAGCGGTCTGGAAACACCATATATTTT. The chain combines TRBV5-5 with TRBJ1-3; D unresolved. The CDR3 totals 14 residues. V was pared by 4 bases and J by 1 base, with 9 bases between. Germline V CDR1 and CDR2: SGHKS, YYEKEE (reference sequence).

CDR3 sequence reads: CASSQGLGGNTIYF. The CDR3 DNA follows: TGTGCCAGCAGTCAGGGACTCGGGGGAAACACCATATATTTT. The rearrangement joins TRBV6-5 to TRBJ1-3; possible D gene TRBD1, 5 bases. CDR3 length: 14 residues. Germline loops: CDR1 MNHEY, CDR2 SVGAGI. Trimming took off 5 bases at V and 4 bases at J, with 12 bases between the two ends.

A word on this clone: A junction end diverges from the germline sequence, so it may reflect a read error. The rearrangement joins TRBV7-7 to TRBJ2-7, with TRBD2 as a possible D gene (6 bases). Germline V gene lookup returns CDR1 SSHAT and CDR2 FNYEAQ (reference sequence). This CDR3 is built from 14 residues. DNA of the CDR3: TGTGCTAGCAGCACGGGACTGAACTCCTACGAGCAGTACTTC. Its translation: CASSTGLNSYEQYF.